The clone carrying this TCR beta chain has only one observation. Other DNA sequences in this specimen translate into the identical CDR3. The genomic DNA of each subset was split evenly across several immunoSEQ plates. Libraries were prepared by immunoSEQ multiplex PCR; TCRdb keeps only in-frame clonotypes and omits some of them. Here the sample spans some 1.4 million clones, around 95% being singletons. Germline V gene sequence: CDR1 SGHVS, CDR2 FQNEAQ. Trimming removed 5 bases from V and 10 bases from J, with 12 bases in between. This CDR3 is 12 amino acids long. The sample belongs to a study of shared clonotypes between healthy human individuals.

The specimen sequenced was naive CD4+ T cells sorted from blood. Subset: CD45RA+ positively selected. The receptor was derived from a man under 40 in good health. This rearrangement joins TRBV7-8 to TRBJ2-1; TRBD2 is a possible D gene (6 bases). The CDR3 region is CASSRSGHEQFF. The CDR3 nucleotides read TGTGCCAGCAGCCGGAGCGGGCACGAGCAGTTCTTC.